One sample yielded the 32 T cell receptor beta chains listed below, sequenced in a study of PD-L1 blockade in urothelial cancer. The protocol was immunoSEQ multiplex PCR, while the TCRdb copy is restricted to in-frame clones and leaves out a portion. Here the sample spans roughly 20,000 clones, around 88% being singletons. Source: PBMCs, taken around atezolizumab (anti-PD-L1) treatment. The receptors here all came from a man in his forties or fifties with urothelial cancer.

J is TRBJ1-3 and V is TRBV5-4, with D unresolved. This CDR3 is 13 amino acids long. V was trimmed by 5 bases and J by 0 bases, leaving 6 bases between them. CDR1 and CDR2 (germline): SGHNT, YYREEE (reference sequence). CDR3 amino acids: CASRWHSGNTIYF. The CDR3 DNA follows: TGTGCCAGCAGGTGGCACTCTGGAAACACCATATATTTT.

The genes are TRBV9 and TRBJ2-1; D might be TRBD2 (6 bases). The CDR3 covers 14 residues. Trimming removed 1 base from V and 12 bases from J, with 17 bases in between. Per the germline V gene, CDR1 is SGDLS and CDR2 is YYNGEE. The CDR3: CASSVPGVRDGQFF. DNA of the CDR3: TGTGCCAGCAGCGTACCGGGAGTTAGGGATGGGCAGTTCTTC.

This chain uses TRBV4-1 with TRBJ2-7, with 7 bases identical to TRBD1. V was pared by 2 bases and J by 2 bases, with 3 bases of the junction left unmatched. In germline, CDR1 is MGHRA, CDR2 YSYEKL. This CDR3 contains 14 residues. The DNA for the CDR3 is TGCGCCAGCAGCCAATACAGGGGTCCCTACGAGCAGTACTTC. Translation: CASSQYRGPYEQYF.

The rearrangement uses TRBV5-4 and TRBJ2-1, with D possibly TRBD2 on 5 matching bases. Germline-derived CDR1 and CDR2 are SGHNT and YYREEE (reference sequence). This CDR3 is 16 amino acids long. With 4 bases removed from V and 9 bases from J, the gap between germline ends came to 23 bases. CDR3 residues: CASSPWTPPFSREQFF. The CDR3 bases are TGTGCCAGCAGCCCTTGGACTCCCCCTTTTTCTCGTGAGCAGTTCTTC.

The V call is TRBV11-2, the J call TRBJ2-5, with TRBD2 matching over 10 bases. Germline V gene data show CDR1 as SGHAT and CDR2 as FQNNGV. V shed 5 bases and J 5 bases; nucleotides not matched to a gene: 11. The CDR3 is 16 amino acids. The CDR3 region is CASSPLASGSRETQYF. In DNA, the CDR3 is TGTGCCAGCAGCCCCCTGGCTAGCGGGAGTCGGGAGACCCAGTACTTC.

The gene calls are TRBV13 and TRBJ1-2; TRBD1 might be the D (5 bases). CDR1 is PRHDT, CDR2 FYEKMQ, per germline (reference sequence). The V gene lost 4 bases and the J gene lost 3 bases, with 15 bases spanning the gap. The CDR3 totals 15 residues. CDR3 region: CASSSWPTGDYGYTF. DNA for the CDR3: TGTGCCAGCAGCTCCTGGCCCACGGGGGACTATGGCTACACCTTC.

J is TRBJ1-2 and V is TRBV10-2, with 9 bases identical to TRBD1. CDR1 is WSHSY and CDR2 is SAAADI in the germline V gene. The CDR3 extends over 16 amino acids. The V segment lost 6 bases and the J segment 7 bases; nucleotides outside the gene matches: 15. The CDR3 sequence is CASRGQGPPLLGGYTF. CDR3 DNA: TGCGCCAGCAGGGGACAGGGACCCCCACTATTGGGTGGCTACACCTTC.

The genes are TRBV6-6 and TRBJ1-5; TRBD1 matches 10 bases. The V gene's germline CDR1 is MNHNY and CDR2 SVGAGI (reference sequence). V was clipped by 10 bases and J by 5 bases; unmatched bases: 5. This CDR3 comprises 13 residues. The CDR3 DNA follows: TGTGCCACCTCCGGGACAGGGGATCAGCCCCAGCATTTT. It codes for CATSGTGDQPQHF.

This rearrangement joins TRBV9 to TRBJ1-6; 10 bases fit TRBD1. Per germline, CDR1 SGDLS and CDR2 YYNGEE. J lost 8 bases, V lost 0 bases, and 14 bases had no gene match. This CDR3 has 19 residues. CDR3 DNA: TGTGCCAGCAGCGTAGACGGGGAACCTGGACAGGGGGGTGATTCACCCCTCCACTTT. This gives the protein CASSVDGEPGQGGDSPLHF.

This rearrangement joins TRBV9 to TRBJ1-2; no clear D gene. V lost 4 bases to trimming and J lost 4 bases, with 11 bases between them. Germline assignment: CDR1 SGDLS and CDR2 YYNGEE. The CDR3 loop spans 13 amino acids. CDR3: CASSPREPYGYTF. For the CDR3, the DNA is TGTGCCAGCAGCCCTCGAGAGCCCTATGGCTACACCTTC.

The CDR3 DNA reads TGTGCCAGCAGCCGAGATGGACTAGCGTCCTACGAGCAGTACTTC. This codes for CASSRDGLASYEQYF. This chain joins TRBV7-9 and TRBJ2-7, with 9 bases lining up with TRBD2. This CDR3 has 15 amino acids. The V and J ends lost 5 bases and 1 base, in that order; junction bases with no gene match: 6. Looked up from germline, CDR1 is SEHNR and CDR2 is FQNEAQ (reference sequence).

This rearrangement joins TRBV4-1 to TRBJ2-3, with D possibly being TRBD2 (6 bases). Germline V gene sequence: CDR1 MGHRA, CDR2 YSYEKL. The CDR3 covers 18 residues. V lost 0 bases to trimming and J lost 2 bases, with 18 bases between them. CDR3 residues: CASSQERVGRGFTDTQYF. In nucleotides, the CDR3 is TGCGCCAGCAGCCAAGAGAGAGTGGGGCGGGGATTCACAGATACGCAGTATTTT.

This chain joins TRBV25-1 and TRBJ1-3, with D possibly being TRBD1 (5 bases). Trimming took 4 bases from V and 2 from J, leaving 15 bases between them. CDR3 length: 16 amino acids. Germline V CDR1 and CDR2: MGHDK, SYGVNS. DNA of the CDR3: TGTGCCAGCAGTGCCCCTGGAGGGGTAACTGGAAACACCATATATTTT. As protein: CASSAPGGVTGNTIYF. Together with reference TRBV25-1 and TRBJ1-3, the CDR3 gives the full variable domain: EADIYQTPRYLVIGTGKKITLECSQTMGHDKMYWYQQDPGMELHLIHYSYGVNSTEKGDLSSESTVSRIRTEHFPLTLESARPSHTSQYLCASSAPGGVTGNTIYFGEGSWLTVV.

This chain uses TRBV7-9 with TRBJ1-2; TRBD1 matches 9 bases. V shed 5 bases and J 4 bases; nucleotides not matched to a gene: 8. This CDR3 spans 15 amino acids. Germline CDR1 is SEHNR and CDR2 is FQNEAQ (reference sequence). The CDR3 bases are TGTGCCAGCAGCCCCGAGGACAGGGGTTTCTATGGCTACACCTTC. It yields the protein CASSPEDRGFYGYTF.

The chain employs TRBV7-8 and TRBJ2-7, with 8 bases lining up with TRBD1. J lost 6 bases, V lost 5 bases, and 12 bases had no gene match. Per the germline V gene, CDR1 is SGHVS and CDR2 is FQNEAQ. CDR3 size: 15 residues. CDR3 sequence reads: CASSRGGQGRREQYF. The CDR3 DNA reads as TGTGCCAGCAGCCGAGGAGGACAGGGACGACGCGAGCAGTACTTC.

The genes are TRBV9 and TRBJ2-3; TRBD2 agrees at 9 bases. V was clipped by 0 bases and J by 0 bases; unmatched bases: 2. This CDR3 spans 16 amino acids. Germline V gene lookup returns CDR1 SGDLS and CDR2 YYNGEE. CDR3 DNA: TGTGCCAGCAGCGTAGGACTAGCGGCAAGCACAGATACGCAGTATTTT. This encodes CASSVGLAASTDTQYF.

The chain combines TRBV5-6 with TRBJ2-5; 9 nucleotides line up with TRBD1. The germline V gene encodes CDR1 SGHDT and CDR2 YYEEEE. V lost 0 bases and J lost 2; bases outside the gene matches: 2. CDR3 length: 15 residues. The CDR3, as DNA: TGTGCCAGCAGCTTGGCGGGACAGGGACAAGAGACCCAGTACTTC. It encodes CASSLAGQGQETQYF.

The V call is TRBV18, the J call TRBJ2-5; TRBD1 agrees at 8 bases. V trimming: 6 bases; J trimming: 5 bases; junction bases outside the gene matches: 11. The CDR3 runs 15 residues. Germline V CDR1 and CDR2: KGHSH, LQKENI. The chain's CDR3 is CASSLGQGIGETQYF. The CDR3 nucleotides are TGTGCCAGCTCTCTCGGACAGGGCATAGGGGAGACCCAGTACTTC.

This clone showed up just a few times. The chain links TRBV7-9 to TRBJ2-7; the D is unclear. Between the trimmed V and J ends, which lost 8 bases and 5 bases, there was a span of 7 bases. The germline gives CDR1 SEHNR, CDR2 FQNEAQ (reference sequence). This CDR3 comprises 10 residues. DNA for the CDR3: TGTGCCAGCTTGGGCGACGAGCAGTACTTC. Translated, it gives CASLGDEQYF.

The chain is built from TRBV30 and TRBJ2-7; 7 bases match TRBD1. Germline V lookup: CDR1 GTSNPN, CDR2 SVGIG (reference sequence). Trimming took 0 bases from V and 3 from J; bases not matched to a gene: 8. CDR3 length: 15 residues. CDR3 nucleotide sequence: TGTGCCTGGAGTGTAATCGGGGCAGGGGGCTACGAGCAGTACTTC. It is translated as CAWSVIGAGGYEQYF.

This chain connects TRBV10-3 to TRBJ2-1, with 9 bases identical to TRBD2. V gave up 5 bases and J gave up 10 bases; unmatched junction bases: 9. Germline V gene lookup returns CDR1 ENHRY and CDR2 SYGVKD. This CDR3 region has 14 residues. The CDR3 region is CAISSPGTSTEQFF. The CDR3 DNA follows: TGTGCCATCAGTTCCCCCGGGACTAGCACAGAGCAGTTCTTC.

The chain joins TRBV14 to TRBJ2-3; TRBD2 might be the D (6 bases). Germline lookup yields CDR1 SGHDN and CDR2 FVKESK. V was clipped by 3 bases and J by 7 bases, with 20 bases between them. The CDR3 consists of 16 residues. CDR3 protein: CASSQYGTLDKYTQYF. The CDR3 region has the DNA TGTGCCAGCAGCCAGTACGGGACTCTCGACAAATATACGCAGTATTTT.

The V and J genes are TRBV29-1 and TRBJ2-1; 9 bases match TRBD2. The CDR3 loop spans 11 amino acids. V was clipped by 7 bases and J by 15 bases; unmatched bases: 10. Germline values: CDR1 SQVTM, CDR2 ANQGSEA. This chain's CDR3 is CSAGSGRGMFF. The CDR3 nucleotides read TGCAGCGCCGGTAGCGGGAGAGGTATGTTCTTC.

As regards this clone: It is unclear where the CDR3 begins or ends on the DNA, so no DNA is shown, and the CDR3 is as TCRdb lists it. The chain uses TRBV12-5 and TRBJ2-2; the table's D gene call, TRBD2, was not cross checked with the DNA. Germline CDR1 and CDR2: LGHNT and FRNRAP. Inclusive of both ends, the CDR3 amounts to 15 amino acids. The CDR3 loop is CASGFGTLRAGELFF.

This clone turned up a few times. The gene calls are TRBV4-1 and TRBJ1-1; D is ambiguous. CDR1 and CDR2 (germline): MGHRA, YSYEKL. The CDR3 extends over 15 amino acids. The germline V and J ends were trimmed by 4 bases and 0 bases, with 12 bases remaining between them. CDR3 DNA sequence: TGCGCCAGCAGCCCCGTGTCGGGAATGAACACTGAAGCTTTCTTT. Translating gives CASSPVSGMNTEAFF.

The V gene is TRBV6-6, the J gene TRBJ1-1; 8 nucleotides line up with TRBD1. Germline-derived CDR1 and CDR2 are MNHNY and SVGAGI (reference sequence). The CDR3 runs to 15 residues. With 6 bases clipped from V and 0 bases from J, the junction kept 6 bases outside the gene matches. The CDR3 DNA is TGTGCCAGCAGAGTGGACAGGGTTTTGAACACTGAAGCTTTCTTT. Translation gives CASRVDRVLNTEAFF.

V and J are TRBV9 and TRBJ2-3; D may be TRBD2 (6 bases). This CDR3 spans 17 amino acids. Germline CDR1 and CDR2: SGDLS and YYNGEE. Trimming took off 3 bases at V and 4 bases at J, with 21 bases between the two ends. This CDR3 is CASSGGAGSGGPDTQYF. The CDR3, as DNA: TGTGCCAGCAGCGGCGGAGCTGGCTCCGGGGGACCAGATACGCAGTATTTT.

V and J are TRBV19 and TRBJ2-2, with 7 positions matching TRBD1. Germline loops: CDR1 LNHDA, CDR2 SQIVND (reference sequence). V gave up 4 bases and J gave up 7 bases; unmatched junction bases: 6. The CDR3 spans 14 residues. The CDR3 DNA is TGTGCCAGTAGTACCGACAGGGTGGTCGGGGAGCTGTTTTTT. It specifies CASSTDRVVGELFF.

CDR3 DNA: TGTGCCAGCAGCTCACAGGGAAATCAGGGAAACACCATATATTTT. Translation: CASSSQGNQGNTIYF. The gene calls are TRBV9 and TRBJ1-3, with TRBD1 as a possible D gene (6 bases). The CDR3 consists of 15 residues. Germline lookup yields CDR1 SGDLS and CDR2 YYNGEE. V dropped 4 bases and J dropped 4 bases, with 15 bases sitting between them.

This chain's CDR3 is CAISESRVEAFF. The CDR3 DNA follows: TGTGCCATCAGTGAGTCGAGGGTAGAAGCTTTCTTT. The rearrangement uses TRBV10-3 and TRBJ1-1; D uncertain. The CDR3 is made up of 12 amino acids. V shed 0 bases and J shed 8 bases, with 7 bases lying between them. Germline assignment: CDR1 ENHRY and CDR2 SYGVKD.

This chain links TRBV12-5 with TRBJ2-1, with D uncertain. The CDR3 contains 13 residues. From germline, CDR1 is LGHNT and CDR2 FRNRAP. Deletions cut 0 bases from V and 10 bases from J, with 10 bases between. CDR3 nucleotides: TGTGCTAGTGGTTTGGTATTAGCCAACGAGCAGTTCTTC. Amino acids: CASGLVLANEQFF.

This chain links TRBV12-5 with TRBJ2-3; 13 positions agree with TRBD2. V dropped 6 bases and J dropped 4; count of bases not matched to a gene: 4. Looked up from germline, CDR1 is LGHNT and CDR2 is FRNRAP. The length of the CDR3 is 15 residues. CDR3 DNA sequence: TGTGCTAGTGGGGGGACTAGCGGGGAGCCAGATACGCAGTATTTT. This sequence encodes CASGGTSGEPDTQYF. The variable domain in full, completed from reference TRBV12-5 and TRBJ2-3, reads DARVTQTPRHKVTEMGQEVTMRCQPILGHNTVFWYRQTMMQGLELLAYFRNRAPLDDSGMPKDRFSAEMPDATLATLKIQPSEPRDSAVYFCASGGTSGEPDTQYFGPGTRLTVL.